The sequence of this T cell receptor (beta chain) was determined in a study of cytomegalovirus exposure and HLA in healthy donors. Although they were nominally healthy when sampled, donors likely had unrecorded immune exposures. CDR3 size: 16 residues. Germline CDR1 reads SGHRS; CDR2 reads YFSETQ. Germline trimming cut 4 bases from V and 7 bases from J; bases unmatched to any gene: 11. General study results and limits: Later analysis placed DRB1 highest and HLA-C lowest in TCR association rates, which differed by HLA locus. The authors later found HLA-associated TCR beta chains more clonally expanded than equally common others. The Asian-associated ancestry cluster reportedly had fewer N-insertions than the roughly 670-donor mean in a later analysis.

Comment on this clone: Its antigen remains unidentified.

With 60 Vbeta and 13 Jbeta primers, the PCR was carried out. Repertoires were generated with immunoSEQ multiplex PCR, while TCRdb's copy carries only in-frame clones and drops some. The table shows around 190,000 clones, with roughly four fifths occurring only once. The chain recombines TRBV5-1 with TRBJ1-2; 12 bases map to TRBD1. The clonotype originates from a woman aged 45 to 65 in good health and CMV-seronegative. Sequenced: PBMCs. This CDR3 reads CASSPSPGQGAFGYTF. In DNA, the CDR3 is TGCGCCAGCAGCCCGTCGCCGGGACAGGGGGCTTTTGGCTACACCTTC.